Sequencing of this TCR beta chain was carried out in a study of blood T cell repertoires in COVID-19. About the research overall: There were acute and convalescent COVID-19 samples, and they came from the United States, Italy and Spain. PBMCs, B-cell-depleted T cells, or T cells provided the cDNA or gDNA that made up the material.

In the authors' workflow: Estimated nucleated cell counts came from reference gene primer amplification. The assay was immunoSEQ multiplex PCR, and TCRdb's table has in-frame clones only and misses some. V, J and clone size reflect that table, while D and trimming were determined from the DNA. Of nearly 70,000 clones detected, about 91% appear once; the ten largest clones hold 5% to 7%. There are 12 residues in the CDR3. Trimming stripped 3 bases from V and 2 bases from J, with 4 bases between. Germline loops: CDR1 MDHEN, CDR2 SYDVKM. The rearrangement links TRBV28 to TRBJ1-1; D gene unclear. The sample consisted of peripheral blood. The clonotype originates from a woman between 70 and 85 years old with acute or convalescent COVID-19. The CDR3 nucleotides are TGTGCCAGCAGTTTTACTAACACTGAAGCTTTCTTT. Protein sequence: CASSFTNTEAFF.